This entry describes one T cell receptor beta chain. The germline V gene encodes CDR1 MNHEY and CDR2 SVGEGT. The CDR3 spans 16 residues. Trimming cost V 2 bases and J 5 bases; bases outside gene matches: 10. Living in under 30 US areas, the participants were between 18 and 89 years of age. Cohort assignment relied on participant-reported clinical history. The sample comes from a study of blood T cell repertoires in COVID-19. Original processing methods: Reference gene primer amplification in the assay estimated nucleated cell counts. Here immunoSEQ multiplex PCR was the method, and the copy in TCRdb shows in-frame clones only, minus some. V and J calls and clone size come straight from that table; D and trimming were deduced from the DNA. The sample includes over 200,000 clones, 84% of them seen just once.

V gene TRBV6-2 or TRBV6-3 combines with J gene TRBJ2-3, with 7 nucleotides matching TRBD2. The source of this sequence is a man aged 55 to 70 who had recovered from COVID-19. Material for sequencing was PBMCs or T cells enriched from blood (not recorded which). The CDR3 loop reads CASSYRRRLAKDTQYF. The CDR3 DNA reads TGTGCCAGCAGTTACAGACGAAGACTAGCAAAAGATACGCAGTATTTT.